This T cell receptor beta chain emerged from a study of tumor-infiltrating lymphocytes in primary liver carcinoma (TCRdb year 2017). Regarding the study in general: Hepatocellular carcinoma (four) or combined HCC and intrahepatic cholangiocarcinoma (one) was present in the five patients, who were three men and two women aged 30 to 69 years. The five patients had tumors of stage T1-T3 N0M0, with maximum diameters ranging from roughly 4.2 to 10 cm. Roughly 3.5 to 7.5 million productive TCRbeta reads were obtained per sample, and no significant difference in read depth was found between tissue types. TCRbeta repertoire sequencing, expression microarrays and whole-exome sequencing were combined in the study across five regions of each liver tumor, with adjacent normal tissue and blood also included. A total of about 35 specimens from 5 patients underwent TCRbeta repertoire sequencing, comprising 25 tumor regions, 5 adjacent noncancerous liver tissues and 5 peripheral blood samples. Reproducibility between technical replicate repertoires was high, with correlation coefficients above 0.98 and mean shared-clone rates about 0.9. General findings and caveats noted by the study authors: Because only the TCR beta chain was sequenced and unpaired alpha chains were not captured, true repertoire diversity is likely underestimated. Repertoire overlap was higher between tumor regions (mean about 36%) than tumor-adjacent (approximately 17%) or tumor-blood (about 14%) pairs, consistent with antigen-driven expansion. The top 250 clones accounted for a significantly greater share of the repertoire in tumors than in blood (p = 0.039). Because the samples were bulk and unsorted, CD4+ and CD8+ T cell repertoires could not be compared. Only 4 or 5 patients were included in the study, and the authors note that the findings should be validated in a larger study.

Points on this clonotype: What this receptor recognizes is not known. Mismatch with germline at one junction end may stem from a read error.

Spanning cysteine to phenylalanine, the CDR3 consists of 21 amino acids. The DNA shown is the 63-base CDR3, in frame from base 1. CDR1 SGHAT and CDR2 FQNNGV were looked up in the germline V gene. Without any cell sorting, total RNA and DNA were extracted together from about 20-30 mg of bulk tissue using the AllPrep DNA/RNA mini kit. Between November 2015 and March 2016, roughly 5 patients in China with histopathologically diagnosed primary liver carcinoma had their tumors surgically resected. At the time of sampling, the patients had chronic HBV infection and had not received any treatment. Each fresh piece of tumor and adjacent tissue was cut in two, with one half stored in RNAlater at -80 degrees C and the other half sent for histology. Starting from about 500 ng total RNA, TCRbeta-specific cDNA was produced by reverse transcription with a constant-region primer and ProtoScript II reverse transcriptase. TCRbeta libraries were built with three nested multiplex PCR rounds, a slightly modified ARM-PCR procedure. Multiplex TRBV1-TRBV30 forward primers and a Cbeta reverse primer were used in the first two PCR rounds, each of which was run for 9 to 11 cycles. Sample barcodes and Illumina adapters were attached in a final 25-cycle PCR using Deep VentR polymerase. Amplicons of 200-500 bp were gel-purified with a QIAquick gel extraction kit before sequencing. The TCRbeta amplicons were sequenced with 250-bp paired-end reads on an Illumina HiSeq 2500. Per the source publication's procedure: To recover full CDR3 sequences, reads were quality-trimmed using Trimmomatic v0.33 and paired reads were then merged using FLASH v1.2.11. V, D and J germline segments were assigned to the rearranged TCRbeta sequences using MiGEC v1.2.1b. VDJtools v1.0.0 computed clonotype statistics and Shannon-Wiener diversity indices. Except for diversity analysis, only each sample's 250 most abundant clonotypes were used in subsequent analyses to reduce sampling bias. TCRdb's own reprocessing of the public reads used fastp at Q25 and MiXCR and kept productive beta chains. CDR3 protein duplicates are merged, each entry listing the most common genes and DNA. TCRdb's processing, not the study's, gives the V and J calls here. For this sample the table gives 35,000 to 40,000 distinct CDR3 sequences, of which roughly 80% were detected only once. The ten largest clones capture about 35% of the sample.

The specimen was tumor-adjacent normal liver tissue. The rearrangement joined TRBV11-2 to TRBJ2-6, with 8 central nucleotides matching TRBD1. This clonotype was sampled from a man aged 40-49 years with primary liver carcinoma and hepatitis B virus infection. The sequenced DNA is TGTGCCTGTAGCATGGGGGGAGACAGGGGCATTTCCCTCTCTGGGGCCAACGTCCTGAGTTTC. It translates as CACSMGGDRGISLSGANVLSF.